The 9 T cell receptor beta chains listed next were all sequenced from one sample in a study of blood T cell repertoires in COVID-19. Repertoires were generated with immunoSEQ multiplex PCR, while TCRdb's copy carries only in-frame clones and drops some. The table records around 260,000 clones, around 89% of them present only once. Material for sequencing was peripheral blood. The receptors here all came from a man aged 25-40 years with acute or convalescent COVID-19.

CDR3 residues: CAWSRGDSNQPQHF. DNA for the CDR3: TGTGCCTGGAGTCGCGGTGATAGCAATCAGCCCCAGCATTTT. The chain uses TRBV30 and TRBJ1-5, with no clear D. Germline CDR1 reads GTSNPN; CDR2 reads SVGIG (reference sequence). The V end lost 2 bases, the J end lost 0 bases, and 8 bases lay between the germline ends. The CDR3 totals 14 residues.

The V call is TRBV5-6, the J call TRBJ1-6, with no clear D. Trimming took off 4 bases at V and 0 bases at J, with 14 bases between the two ends. The CDR3 is made up of 17 amino acids. From germline, CDR1 is SGHDT and CDR2 YYEEEE. The CDR3 loop is CASSRPGRASYNSPLHF. The CDR3 DNA reads as TGTGCCAGCAGCAGACCCGGGAGAGCCTCCTATAATTCACCCCTCCACTTT.

This chain uses TRBV7-9 with TRBJ1-1, with D maybe TRBD1 (5 bases). The CDR3 runs 15 residues. V shed 7 bases and J shed 5 bases, with 20 bases lying between them. CDR1 and CDR2 (germline): SEHNR, FQNEAQ (reference sequence). The CDR3 here is CASKPVQADLTEAFF. CDR3 coding DNA: TGTGCCAGCAAACCAGTACAGGCCGATTTGACTGAAGCTTTCTTT.

The V and J genes are TRBV30 and TRBJ1-1; possibly TRBD1 for D (5 bases). Trimming took off 2 bases at V and 5 bases at J, with 12 bases between the two ends. The germline CDR1 and CDR2 sequences are GTSNPN and SVGIG (reference sequence). The CDR3 runs 13 residues. In DNA, the CDR3 is TGTGCCTGGAGTTCTCAGGGAAGTACTGAAGCTTTCTTT. It translates to CAWSSQGSTEAFF.

This chain connects TRBV7-9 to TRBJ1-2; the D gene is possibly TRBD1 (5 bases). This CDR3 is built from 16 residues. Trimming cost V 0 bases and J 1 base, with 12 bases left between them. The V gene's germline CDR1 is SEHNR and CDR2 FQNEAQ (reference sequence). The CDR3 sequence is CASSLAGGRLNYGYTF. CDR3 bases: TGTGCCAGCAGCTTAGCGGGGGGACGGCTTAACTATGGCTACACCTTC. The full variable domain, with the rest looked up from reference TRBV7-9 and TRBJ1-2, is DTGVSQNPRHKITKRGQNVTFRCDPISEHNRLYWYRQTLGQGPEFLTYFQNEAQLEKSRLLSDRFSAERPKGSFSTLEIQRTEQGDSAMYLCASSLAGGRLNYGYTFGSGTRLTVV.

This clone has a count of ten or more. The chain uses TRBV19 and TRBJ1-5, with 7 bases matching TRBD1. The trim removed 1 base at V and 1 base at J, leaving 4 bases unmatched. This CDR3 is 16 amino acids long. Germline CDR1 LNHDA, CDR2 SQIVND (reference sequence). Here the CDR3 reads CASSIVGRGSNQPQHF. In nucleotides, the CDR3 is TGTGCCAGTAGTATAGTTGGCAGGGGGAGCAATCAGCCCCAGCATTTT.

About this clone itself: This CDR3 is also generated by other DNA sequences in the sample. The V gene is TRBV3-1 (or the pseudogene TRBV3-2), the J gene TRBJ1-5; D gene uncertain. This CDR3 region has 13 residues. Germline V gene sequence: CDR1 LGHDT, CDR2 YNNKEL (reference sequence). V dropped 1 base and J dropped 5 bases, with 6 bases sitting between them. CDR3 loop: CASSQGRDQPQHF. In DNA form, the CDR3 reads TGTGCCAGCAGCCAAGGTCGCGATCAGCCCCAGCATTTT.

This chain uses TRBV28 with TRBJ1-2, with 7 bases lining up with TRBD1. The V gene's germline CDR1 is MDHEN and CDR2 SYDVKM. The V segment lost 5 bases and the J segment 4 bases; nucleotides outside the gene matches: 4. The CDR3 spans 13 residues. The CDR3 coding sequence is TGTGCCAGCAGTGAGGGGGCTGGCTATGGCTACACCTTC. This translates into CASSEGAGYGYTF.

This chain uses TRBV7-9 with TRBJ2-5; D is perhaps TRBD2 (6 bases). The CDR3 contains 14 residues. Germline CDR1 reads SEHNR; CDR2 reads FQNEAQ (reference sequence). V dropped 8 bases and J dropped 4 bases, with 17 bases sitting between them. CDR3 loop: CASRGTSPRETQYF. The CDR3 DNA reads TGTGCCAGCCGGGGAACTAGCCCTAGAGAGACCCAGTACTTC.